This TCR beta chain originates from a study of beta chain features in type 1 diabetes. The table lists this clone with a few counts. Its target is not known. The sample contains more than one DNA sequence encoding this CDR3. CDR3 length equals 12 residues. The ends were cut back, 8 bases at V and 0 bases at J, with 8 bases in the middle. The germline V gene has CDR1 ENHRY and CDR2 SYGVKD. What was sequenced were expressed TCRB transcripts, since all of the isolated RNA had been reverse transcribed. Clones were read by immunoSEQ multiplex PCR, and TCRdb kept only the in-frame ones, dropping some. The data show hundreds of thousands of clones, around an eighth seen once. Regarding the study as a whole: Naive, central memory and Treg TCRB repertoires appeared more alike in patients than in healthy donors. Within each of all four CD4+ subsets, Type 1 diabetes patients had TCRB CDR3s that were moderately but significantly shorter. Here, the possible influence of HLA type (on TCRB rearrangement) remained unresolved.

The specimen was naive CD4+ T cells from blood. The source of this sequence is a man younger than 30 with type 1 diabetes. This chain joins TRBV10-3 and TRBJ2-7; D is perhaps TRBD1 or TRBD2 (5 bases each). The CDR3 region has the DNA TGTGCCATCTCCGGGGCCTCCTACGAGCAGTACTTC. This translates into CAISGASYEQYF.